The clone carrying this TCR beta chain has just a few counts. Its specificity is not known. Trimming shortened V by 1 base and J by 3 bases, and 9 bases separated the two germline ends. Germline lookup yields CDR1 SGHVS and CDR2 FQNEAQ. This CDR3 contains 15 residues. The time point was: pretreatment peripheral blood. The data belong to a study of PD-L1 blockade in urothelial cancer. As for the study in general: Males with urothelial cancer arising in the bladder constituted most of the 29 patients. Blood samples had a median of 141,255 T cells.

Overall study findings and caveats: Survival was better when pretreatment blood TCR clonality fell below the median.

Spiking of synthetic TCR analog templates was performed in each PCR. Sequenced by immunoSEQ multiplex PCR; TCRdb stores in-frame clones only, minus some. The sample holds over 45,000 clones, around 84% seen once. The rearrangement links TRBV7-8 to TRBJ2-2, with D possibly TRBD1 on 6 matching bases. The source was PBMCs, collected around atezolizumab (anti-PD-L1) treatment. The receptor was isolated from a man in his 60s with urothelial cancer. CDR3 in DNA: TGTGCCAGCAGCTTAGGGACAGTGGACACCGGGGAGCTGTTTTTT. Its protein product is CASSLGTVDTGELFF.